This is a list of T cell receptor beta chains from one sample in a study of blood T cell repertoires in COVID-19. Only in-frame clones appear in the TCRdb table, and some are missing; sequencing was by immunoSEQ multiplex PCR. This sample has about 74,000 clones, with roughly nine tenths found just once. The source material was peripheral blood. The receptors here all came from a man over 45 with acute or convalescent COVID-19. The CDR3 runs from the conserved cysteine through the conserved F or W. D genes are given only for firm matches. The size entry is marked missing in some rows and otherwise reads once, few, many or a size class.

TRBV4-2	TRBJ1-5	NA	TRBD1	CASSQPGQGSDQPQHF	TGTGCCAGCAGCCAACCTGGACAGGGCTCGGATCAGCCCCAGCATTTT
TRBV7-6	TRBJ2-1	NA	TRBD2	CASTPGGLLAGGYNEQFF	TGTGCCAGCACCCCCGGTGGGCTCCTAGCGGGGGGTTACAATGAGCAGTTCTTC
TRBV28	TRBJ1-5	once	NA	CASSSQVSSNQPQHF	TGTGCCAGCAGTTCCCAGGTCAGTAGCAATCAGCCCCAGCATTTT
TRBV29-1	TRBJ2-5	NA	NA	CSGGAQETQYF	TGCAGCGGGGGGGCCCAAGAGACCCAGTACTTC
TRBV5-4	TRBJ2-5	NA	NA	CASSLPGHQKETQYF	TGTGCCAGCAGCTTGCCGGGACACCAAAAAGAGACCCAGTACTTC
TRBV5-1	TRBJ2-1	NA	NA	CASRRSSDEQFF	TGCGCCAGCAGACGATCTAGCGATGAGCAGTTCTTC
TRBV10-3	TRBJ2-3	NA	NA	CATSRLASTDTQYF	TGTGCCACAAGTCGTTTAGCGTCGACAGATACGCAGTATTTT
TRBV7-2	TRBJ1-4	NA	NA	CASSLQGSPSYNEKLFF	TGTGCCAGCAGCCTACAGGGTTCCCCAAGCTATAATGAAAAACTGTTTTTT
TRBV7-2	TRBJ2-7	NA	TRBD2	CASSAPRLAAYEQYF	TGTGCCAGCAGCGCCCCCAGACTAGCGGCCTACGAGCAGTACTTC
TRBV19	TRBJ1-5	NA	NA	CASSTGPTQPQHF	TGTGCCAGTAGTACTGGTCCTACTCAGCCCCAGCATTTT
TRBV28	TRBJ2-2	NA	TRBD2	CASSRRPGLAGAGELFF	TGTGCCAGCAGCCGACGCCCGGGACTAGCGGGAGCCGGGGAGCTGTTTTTT
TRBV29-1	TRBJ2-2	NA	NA	CSVGIPGTGELFF	TGCAGCGTTGGAATCCCGGGCACCGGGGAGCTGTTTTTT
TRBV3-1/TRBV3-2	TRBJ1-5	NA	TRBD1	CASSLTGDSNQPQHF	TGTGCCAGCAGCCTCACAGGGGATAGCAATCAGCCCCAGCATTTT
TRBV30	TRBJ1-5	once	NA	CAWSGGEYQPQHF	TGTGCCTGGAGTGGGGGGGAGTATCAGCCCCAGCATTTT
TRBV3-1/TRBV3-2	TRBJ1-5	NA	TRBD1	CASSDRRQGNNQPQHF	TGTGCCAGCAGCGACCGGAGACAGGGGAACAATCAGCCCCAGCATTTT
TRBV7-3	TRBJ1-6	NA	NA	CASSFGTGSNSPLHF	TGTGCCAGCAGCTTTGGTACAGGGTCTAATTCACCCCTCCACTTT
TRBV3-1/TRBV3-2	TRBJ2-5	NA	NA	CASSQQGQETQYF	TGTGCCAGCAGCCAGCAGGGGCAAGAGACCCAGTACTTC
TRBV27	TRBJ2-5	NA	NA	CASSLMGAGETQYF	TGTGCCAGCAGCTTAATGGGGGCAGGTGAGACCCAGTACTTC
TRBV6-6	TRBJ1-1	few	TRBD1	CASSQRDRGLENTEAFF	TGTGCCAGCAGTCAGCGAGACAGGGGGTTGGAGAACACTGAAGCTTTCTTT
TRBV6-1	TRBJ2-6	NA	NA	CASSEIWQYSGANVLTF	TGTGCCAGCAGTGAAATTTGGCAATACTCTGGGGCCAACGTCCTGACTTTC
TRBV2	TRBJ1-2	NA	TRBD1	CASAGQGALVGYTF	TGTGCCAGCGCAGGACAGGGGGCTCTAGTTGGCTACACCTTC
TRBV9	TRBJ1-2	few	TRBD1	CASSAWGTGYDGYTF	TGTGCCAGCAGCGCGTGGGGGACAGGGTATGATGGCTACACCTTC
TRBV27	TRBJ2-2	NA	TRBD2	CASSQPSGKTGELFF	TGTGCCAGCAGTCAGCCTAGCGGGAAAACCGGGGAGCTGTTTTTT
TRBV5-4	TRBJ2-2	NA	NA	CASSLSTGELFF	TGTGCCAGCAGCTTGTCTACCGGGGAGCTGTTTTTT
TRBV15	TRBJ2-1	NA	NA	CATSRDIGRVEGTGSYNEQFF	TGTGCCACCAGCAGAGATATCGGCCGGGTGGAGGGAACGGGCTCCTACAATGAGCAGTTCTTC
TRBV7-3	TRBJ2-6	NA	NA	CASSLSLSGANVLTF	TGTGCCAGCAGCTTGAGTCTATCTGGGGCCAACGTCCTGACTTTC
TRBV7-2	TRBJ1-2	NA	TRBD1	CASSLASWGQRGYTF	TGTGCCAGCAGCTTAGCATCTTGGGGACAGCGGGGCTACACCTTC
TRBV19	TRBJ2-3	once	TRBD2	CASSILRLAGGPDTQYF	TGTGCCAGTAGTATCCTCAGACTAGCGGGGGGACCCGATACGCAGTATTTT
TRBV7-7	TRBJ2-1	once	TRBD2	CASSQVGTSGYNEQFF	TGTGCCAGCAGCCAGGTGGGGACTAGCGGTTACAATGAGCAGTTCTTC
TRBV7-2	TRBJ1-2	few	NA	CASSLTGKGPGYTF	TGTGCCAGCAGCCTTACAGGGAAGGGGCCTGGCTACACCTTC
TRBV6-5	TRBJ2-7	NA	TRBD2	CASSHRLAGVYEQYF	TGTGCCAGCAGTCATAGACTAGCGGGAGTGTACGAGCAGTACTTC